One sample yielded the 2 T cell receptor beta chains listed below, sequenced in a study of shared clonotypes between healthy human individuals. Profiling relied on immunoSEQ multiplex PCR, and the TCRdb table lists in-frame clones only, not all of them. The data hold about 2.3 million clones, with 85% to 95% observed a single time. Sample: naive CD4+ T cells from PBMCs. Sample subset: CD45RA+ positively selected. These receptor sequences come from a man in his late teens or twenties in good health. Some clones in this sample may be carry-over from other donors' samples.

CDR3 DNA: TGTGCCAGCAGTTACGGGGGACAGGGGCAATATTTT. It codes for CASSYGGQGQYF. V and J are TRBV6-5 and TRBJ2-3; TRBD1 matches at 10 bases. This CDR3 contains 12 residues. Germline lookup yields CDR1 MNHEY and CDR2 SVGAGI. The V and J ends lost 2 bases and 15 bases, in that order; junction bases with no gene match: 5.

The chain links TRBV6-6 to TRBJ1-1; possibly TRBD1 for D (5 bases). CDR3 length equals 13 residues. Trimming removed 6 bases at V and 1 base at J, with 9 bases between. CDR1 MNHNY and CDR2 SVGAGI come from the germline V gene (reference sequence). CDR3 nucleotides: TGTGCCAGCAGACCTGACAGGAACACTGAAGCTTTCTTT. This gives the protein CASRPDRNTEAFF.